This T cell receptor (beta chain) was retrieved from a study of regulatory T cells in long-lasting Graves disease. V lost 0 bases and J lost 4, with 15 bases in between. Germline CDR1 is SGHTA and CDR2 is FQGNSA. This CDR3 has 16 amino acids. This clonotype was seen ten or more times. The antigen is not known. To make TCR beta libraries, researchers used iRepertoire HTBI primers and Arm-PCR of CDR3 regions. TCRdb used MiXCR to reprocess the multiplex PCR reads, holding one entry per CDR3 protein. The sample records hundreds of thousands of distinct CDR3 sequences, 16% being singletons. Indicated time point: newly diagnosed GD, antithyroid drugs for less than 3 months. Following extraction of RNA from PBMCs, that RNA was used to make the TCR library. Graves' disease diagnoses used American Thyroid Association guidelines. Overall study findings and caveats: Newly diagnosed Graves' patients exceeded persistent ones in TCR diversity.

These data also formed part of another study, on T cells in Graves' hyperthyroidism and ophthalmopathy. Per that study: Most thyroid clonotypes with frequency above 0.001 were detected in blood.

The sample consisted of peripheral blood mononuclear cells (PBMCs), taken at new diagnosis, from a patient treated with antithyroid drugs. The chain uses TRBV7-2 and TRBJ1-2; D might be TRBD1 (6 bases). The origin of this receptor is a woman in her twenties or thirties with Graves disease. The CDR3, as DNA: TGTGCCAGCAGCTTAGCAGGGACACTGCCGCTCTATGGCTACACCTTC. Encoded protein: CASSLAGTLPLYGYTF.